One and the same sample provided the 2 T cell receptor beta chains below, sequenced in a study of cytomegalovirus exposure and HLA in healthy donors. Both 60 Vbeta primers and 13 Jbeta primers went into the PCR. Using immunoSEQ multiplex PCR, the repertoire was profiled, and TCRdb retains in-frame clones only, with some absent. There are 90,000 to 150,000 clones in the sample; about 86% occur only once, and 2.2% lies in the top ten. Sequencing was done on a sample of PBMCs. These receptors all stem from a woman between 40 and 55 years old in good health and CMV-seronegative.

This chain links TRBV15 with TRBJ2-7, with TRBD2 as a possible D gene (7 bases). Deletions cut 9 bases from V and 6 bases from J, with 18 bases between. The CDR3 is made up of 13 amino acids. Germline CDR1 reads LNHNV; CDR2 reads YYDKDF (reference sequence). The CDR3 sequence: CATGGGGSGEQYF. CDR3 in DNA: TGTGCCACAGGGGGGGGCGGGAGCGGCGAGCAGTACTTC.

The rearrangement joins TRBV11-2 to TRBJ1-1; possible D gene TRBD1, 5 bases. Deletions cut 1 base from V and 2 bases from J, with 5 bases between. The CDR3 sequence is 13 residues long. The germline V gene encodes CDR1 SGHAT and CDR2 FQNNGV. For the CDR3, the DNA is TGTGCCAGCAGCTTAGGGACAAACACTGAAGCTTTCTTT. It translates to CASSLGTNTEAFF.